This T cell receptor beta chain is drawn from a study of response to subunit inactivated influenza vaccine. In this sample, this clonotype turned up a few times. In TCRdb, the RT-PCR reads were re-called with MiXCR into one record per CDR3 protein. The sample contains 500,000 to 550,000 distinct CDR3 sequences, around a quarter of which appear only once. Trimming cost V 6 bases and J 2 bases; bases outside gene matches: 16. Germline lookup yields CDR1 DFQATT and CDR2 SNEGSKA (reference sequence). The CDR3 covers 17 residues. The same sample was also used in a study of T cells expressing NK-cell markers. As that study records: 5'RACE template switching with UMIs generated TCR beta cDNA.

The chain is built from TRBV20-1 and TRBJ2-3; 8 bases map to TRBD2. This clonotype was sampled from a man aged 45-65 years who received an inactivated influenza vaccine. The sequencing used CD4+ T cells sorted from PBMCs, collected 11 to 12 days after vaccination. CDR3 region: CSANDYWLAGSTDTQYF. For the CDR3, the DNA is TGCAGTGCCAACGACTATTGGCTAGCGGGCTCCACAGATACGCAGTATTTT.